Listed here is a single T cell receptor beta chain. The count of this clone is one. The specificity of this receptor is unknown. Qualities for individual bases were not recorded, and no much larger clone is one base off. This specimen belongs to a study of shared clonotypes between healthy human individuals (dated by TCRdb to 2018 to 2020). For the wider study: Two women and a few men aged 18 to 49 years were included in the cohort. Per donor, three plates each were used for CD4 naive and CD4 memory, two for CD8 naive, and one for CD8 memory. To estimate repertoire size and how much clonotype sharing occurs between individuals, the study deeply sequenced the blood TCR repertoires of five healthy adults. Libraries were prepared and TCR repertoires were sequenced by different laboratories using diverse techniques, in order to increase sequencing depth and limit assay-specific biases. Each donor's leukapheresis produced roughly between roughly 0.85 and 10 billion PBMCs.

Using the deep immunoSEQ assay, TCR CDR3 regions were amplified from genomic DNA by multiplex PCR. For each cell subset, the extracted genomic DNA was distributed evenly across all wells of several immunoSEQ 96-well plates, and each plate served as one replicate. Each replicate PCR for sorted subsets received 200 ng genomic DNA, equal to 30,000 or so T cell genomes. The purified libraries were quantified using a Qubit 3.0 fluorometer, sized with a Bioanalyzer 2100, and then quantified again using the KAPA Library Quantification kit. Each immunoSEQ 96-well plate was sequenced on its own single-read 150-cycle Illumina NextSeq 550 flow cell. Turning to the authors' computational methods: The immunoSEQ output contained only junctional sequences without quality scores, so filtering could not match that applied to full-length reads. Sequences were annotated with PyIR, a Python wrapper for IgBLAST v1.9, and V/J genes and CDR3 were assigned using IMGT germline references. Reads were filtered out if the reads had weak V/J assignments (E-value above 1e-6), no CDR3, stop codons, out-of-frame junctions, or ambiguous translated residues. V3J clonotypes were defined as sequences sharing an identical inferred V gene, J gene, and CDR3 amino acid sequence. Percentage overlap between repertoires was computed as shared unique clonotypes divided by the size of the smaller repertoire. Richness of each repertoire was evaluated using RTK rarefaction, the Chao1 estimator, and Recon v2.1 estimates of unobserved clonotypes. For all TCRbeta clonotypes obtained by the gDNA method from a few donors, generation probabilities were computed with OLGA. TCRdb retrieved this table from immuneACCESS and kept in-frame rearrangements only. Not all clones are present; in checked studies, unresolved V genes account for under half, and no reason is known for the remainder. V, J and clone size were drawn from that table, and D and trimming were deduced from the DNA. This sample has about 2 million clones in its table, and about 95% of those were observed once. The ten largest clonotypes hold 0.9% to 1.4% of the sample.

Study-level results and caveats: Even with the large sequencing depth, rarefaction of the sorted-subset datasets indicated that sequencing was incomplete. Based on pairwise subsampling, the degree of clonotype sharing among donors was expected to be affected by sequencing depth. Sampling was restricted to blood, and TCR repertoires in tissue are likely to differ from TCR repertoires in blood. Because the study included only a small number of donors, the genetic and exposure-history diversity represented was limited. Compared with non-shared clonotypes, clonotypes shared by all four sorted-subset donors had higher generation probabilities. Sharing across several donors was observed for approximately 4.6% of naive CD4, around 3.5% of naive CD8, 2% to 2.5% of memory CD4, and around 0.42% of memory CD8 clonotypes. Naive subsets generally had larger estimated clonotype richness than memory subsets did.

The germline V and J ends show losses of 3 bases and 1 base respectively, and no gene match explains 5 bases of the junction. The germline V gene (reference sequence) specifies MNHEY as CDR1 and SMNVEV as CDR2. Taken from cysteine to phenylalanine, the CDR3 has 16 residues. Only CDR3 DNA remains: 48 bases, in frame from the first base. For the CD8 naive samples, CD45RO-negative cells were positively selected for CCR7, yielding a CD45RA+CCR7+ population from which TemRA cells were excluded. The donors were healthy, HIV-negative adults with no recently reported acute infections or vaccinations. All donors were Caucasian adults living in Nashville, Tennessee, USA. After blood collection by leukapheresis, PBMCs were isolated using Ficoll-Histopaque density gradient centrifugation and then cryopreserved in the vapor phase of liquid nitrogen. Analytical flow cytometry was used to check the purity and quantity of each magnetically sorted T cell population. From each sorted fraction, genomic DNA was isolated and quantified by UV absorbance on a Nanodrop 2000c.

The sequenced material came from naive CD8+ T cells sorted from blood. The sample's cell subset or site, from its label and the paper: CD45RA+CCR7+. The receptor was isolated from a young man in good health. The rearranged segments are TRBV27 and TRBJ2-2; 7 bases in the junction line up with TRBD1. The CDR3 region has the sequence CASSFWWTGNTGELFF. In nucleotides, the sequence is TGTGCCAGCAGTTTTTGGTGGACAGGGAACACCGGGGAGCTGTTTTTT.